The following is a T cell receptor beta chain sequence with its context. Its specific antigen is unknown. One base away there is no much larger clone; base qualities are not given. The sample is drawn from a study of blood T cell repertoires in COVID-19 (dated by TCRdb to the early 2020s). Regarding the study in general: Samples from collaborators originated in the United States, Italy and Spain and spanned both the acute and convalescent phases of COVID-19. Where HLA class I and class II types were available, the types were taken from metadata supplied by the sample provider, not from assay-based typing. A freely available public database, intended as a resource for researchers studying the immune response to SARS-CoV-2, is where the repertoires were released. The prospective study material was composed of cDNA or gDNA derived from T cells, B-cell-depleted T cells, or PBMCs. Deeply sampled blood TCRbeta repertoires from subjects exposed to, actively infected with, or recovered from COVID-19 were included in the dataset. The samples were drawn from two sources: the first 160 participants of the ongoing ImmuneRACE study, and 950 to 1,500 subjects contributed by 6 global collaborators. Nearly every sample came with metadata listing a de-identified subject ID, COVID-19 status, age in years and sex.

Each collaborating institution followed its own protocols to collect whole blood in K2EDTA tubes. For TCRbeta analysis, collaborator samples were shipped as frozen whole blood, as isolated PBMCs, or as DNA extracted from either sample type. The CDR3 numbers 13 residues from cysteine through phenylalanine. This entry keeps only the CDR3 DNA: 39 bases, framed from base 1. V and J lose 3 bases and 2 bases, and a span of 10 bases separates them. CDR1 and CDR2 are drawn from the germline V gene (reference sequence): DFQATT, SNEGSKA. TCRbeta CDR3 regions were amplified from genomic DNA by means of the immunoSEQ Assay, a bias-controlled multiplex PCR. The source study handled its data this way. The number of nucleated cells in each sample was estimated by amplification of reference gene primers within the assay. Sequence reads were collapsed and filtered to measure the absolute abundance of every unique TCRbeta CDR3 rearrangement. Productive Simpson clonality was computed per sample as the square root of Simpson's diversity index over productive rearrangements. Imported from immuneACCESS, the table was reduced by TCRdb to in-frame sequences with V and J called. These copies leave out some clones; in studies compared against another copy, an unresolved V gene accounts for under half, and the cause of the remainder is not known. The DNA gave D and trimming, while V, J and clone size come from that table. This sample is represented by around 300,000 clones; 85% to 90% of them were singletons. The top ten clonotypes cover 3% to 4.5% of the sample.

Broader findings and caveats from the paper: How much clinical and demographic metadata was included differed by source and by participant, and the metadata was provided uncurated.

This TCR derives from a woman aged 40 to 55 with acute or convalescent COVID-19. The rearranged segments are TRBV20-1 and TRBJ2-5; possibly the D gene is TRBD1, per 6 matching bases. Input material: peripheral blood. The CDR3 protein: CSASPGTQETQYF. In nucleotide form, the sequence is TGCAGTGCTAGTCCCGGGACACAAGAGACCCAGTACTTC.